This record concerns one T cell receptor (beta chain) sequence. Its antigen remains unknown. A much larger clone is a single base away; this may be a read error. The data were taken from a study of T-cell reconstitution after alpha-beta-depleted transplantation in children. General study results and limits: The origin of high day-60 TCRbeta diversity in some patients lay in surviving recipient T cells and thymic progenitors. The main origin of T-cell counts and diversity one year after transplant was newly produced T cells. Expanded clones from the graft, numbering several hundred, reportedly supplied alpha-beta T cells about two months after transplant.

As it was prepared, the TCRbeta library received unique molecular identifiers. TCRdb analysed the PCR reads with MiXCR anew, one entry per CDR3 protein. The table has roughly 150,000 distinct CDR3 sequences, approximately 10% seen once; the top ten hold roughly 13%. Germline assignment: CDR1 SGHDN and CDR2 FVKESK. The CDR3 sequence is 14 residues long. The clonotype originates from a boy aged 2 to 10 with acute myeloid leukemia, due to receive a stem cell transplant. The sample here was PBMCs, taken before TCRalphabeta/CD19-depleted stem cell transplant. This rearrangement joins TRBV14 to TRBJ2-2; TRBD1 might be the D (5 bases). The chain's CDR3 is CASSRLLDTEELFF. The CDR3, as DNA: TGTGCCAGCAGCCGCCTTTTGGACACCGAGGAGCTGTTTTTT.